These T cell receptor beta chains were read from a single sample in a study of OX40 agonist ivuxolimab in advanced cancers. Sequencing used immunoSEQ multiplex PCR; TCRdb keeps in-frame clones, though not all of them. Of about 84,000 clones listed, 75% to 90% are singletons. This specimen was CD4+ or CD8+ T cells sorted from blood, taken in a trial of the OX40 agonist ivuxolimab. Receptor source: an adult with an advanced solid tumor such as melanoma, head and neck, liver or kidney cancer. The CDR3 runs from the conserved cysteine through the conserved F or W. The D gene is left open where the match is weak.

d_call: TRBD2; j_call: TRBJ2-1; v_call: TRBV9; cdr3_aa: CASSVSGLAGGGGSEDEQFF; cdr3_nt: TGTGCCAGCAGCGTAAGTGGACTAGCGGGAGGAGGGGGGAGTGAGGATGAGCAGTTCTTC
d_call: .; j_call: TRBJ1-5; v_call: TRBV11-2; cdr3_aa: CASSPTGNNQPQHF; cdr3_nt: TGTGCCAGCAGCCCTACAGGGAATAATCAGCCCCAGCATTTT
d_call: .; j_call: TRBJ1-1; v_call: TRBV30; cdr3_aa: CAWTPVPRSVNTEAFF; cdr3_nt: TGTGCCTGGACCCCCGTCCCCCGGTCTGTGAACACTGAAGCTTTCTTT
d_call: .; j_call: TRBJ2-3; v_call: TRBV9; cdr3_aa: CASHGQVTDTQYF; cdr3_nt: TGTGCCAGCCACGGCCAGGTCACAGATACGCAGTATTTT
d_call: TRBD1; j_call: TRBJ2-1; v_call: TRBV18; cdr3_aa: CASSHPGQGAGEQFF; cdr3_nt: TGTGCCAGCTCGCACCCGGGACAGGGGGCAGGGGAGCAGTTCTTC
d_call: TRBD1; j_call: TRBJ1-2; v_call: TRBV4-3; cdr3_aa: CASSQFADRQNYGYTF; cdr3_nt: TGCGCCAGCAGCCAATTTGCGGACAGGCAAAACTATGGCTACACCTTC
d_call: TRBD2; j_call: TRBJ2-7; v_call: TRBV18; cdr3_aa: CASSPAPGLAGGPDEQYF; cdr3_nt: TGTGCCAGCTCACCGGCCCCGGGACTAGCGGGAGGGCCCGACGAGCAGTACTTC
d_call: TRBD1; j_call: TRBJ1-2; v_call: TRBV7-8; cdr3_aa: CASSFGQAYGYTF; cdr3_nt: TGTGCCAGCAGCTTCGGACAGGCCTATGGCTACACCTTC
d_call: .; j_call: TRBJ2-1; v_call: TRBV5-1; cdr3_aa: CASTLRPSNEQFF; cdr3_nt: TGCGCCAGCACCTTACGGCCGAGCAATGAGCAGTTCTTC
d_call: .; j_call: TRBJ2-5; v_call: TRBV12-5; cdr3_aa: CASGLDGQETQYF; cdr3_nt: TGTGCTAGTGGTTTGGACGGACAAGAGACCCAGTACTTC
d_call: .; j_call: TRBJ1-2; v_call: TRBV30; cdr3_aa: CAWSVQVGGYTF; cdr3_nt: TGTGCCTGGAGTGTACAAGTCGGTGGCTACACCTTC
d_call: TRBD1; j_call: TRBJ1-2; v_call: TRBV6-1; cdr3_aa: CASSEILVGTATGGNYGYTF; cdr3_nt: TGTGCCAGCAGTGAAATCCTCGTGGGGACAGCCACCGGAGGTAACTATGGCTACACCTTC